These 9 T cell receptor beta chains were all obtained from the same sample, sequenced in a study of T cells in Graves' hyperthyroidism and ophthalmopathy. Template material for amplifying TCR beta CDR3 regions consisted of RNA transcripts. First-round RT-PCR with HTBI primers amplified the TCR CDR3 region. A single record per CDR3 protein comes from TCRdb applying MiXCR to the multiplex PCR reads. The sample shows around 600,000 distinct CDR3 sequences, 13% to 15% of them seen only once. The specimen sequenced was blood. These receptors were collected from a woman in her late teens or twenties with Graves' ophthalmopathy.

This clonotype came up many times. This rearrangement joins TRBV20-1 to TRBJ2-1; TRBD2 aligns across 7 bases. The ends lost 2 bases at V and 2 bases at J; junction bases unmatched: 6. Germline values: CDR1 DFQATT, CDR2 SNEGSKA (reference sequence). The CDR3 extends over 15 amino acids. Here the CDR3 reads CSARRREFTYNEQFF. The CDR3 DNA follows: TGCAGTGCTAGACGGCGGGAGTTCACCTACAATGAGCAGTTCTTC.

V is TRBV19 and J is TRBJ1-5; D uncertain. The CDR3 consists of 16 residues. Germline assignment: CDR1 LNHDA and CDR2 SQIVND (reference sequence). V lost 3 bases and J 0 bases, leaving 12 bases between the germline ends. The CDR3 DNA follows: TGTGCCAGTAGTATTATACCGGGTTATAGCAATCAGCCCCAGCATTTT. Its translation is CASSIIPGYSNQPQHF.

This clonotype came up many times. V is TRBV24-1 and J is TRBJ1-2; TRBD1 matches at 8 bases. CDR1 is KGHDR and CDR2 is SFDVKD in the germline V gene. J lost 4 bases, V lost 8 bases, and 5 bases had no gene match. CDR3 size: 13 residues. The CDR3 is CATTPGQGYGYTF. The CDR3 DNA reads as TGTGCCACCACCCCCGGACAGGGCTATGGCTACACCTTC.

This clonotype has at least ten counts. The chain employs TRBV7-2 and TRBJ2-7; either TRBD1 or TRBD2 may supply D (5 bases each). CDR1 and CDR2 from the germline V gene are SGHTA and FQGNSA. This CDR3 is 14 amino acids long. V was shortened by 5 bases and J by 4 bases, with 15 bases between the two germline ends. DNA for the CDR3: TGTGCCAGCAGCAGAGCCGGGGCATCGTACGAGCAGTACTTC. It encodes CASSRAGASYEQYF.

This clonotype was counted at least ten times. V and J are TRBV2 and TRBJ2-7; possibly TRBD1 for D (5 bases). V was cut by 6 bases and J by 3 bases, with 12 bases left in between. The CDR3 is made up of 13 amino acids. CDR1 and CDR2 from the germline V gene are SNHLY and FYNNEI. CDR3 loop: CASRVDSYYEQYF. The CDR3 region has the DNA TGTGCCAGCAGGGTTGACAGCTACTACGAGCAGTACTTC.

This clonotype has a count of ten or more. The chain joins TRBV12-3 or TRBV12-4 to TRBJ2-3; TRBD2 matches 11 bases. Losses at the gene ends were 5 bases for V and 6 bases for J; bases not matched to a gene: 7. The CDR3 spans 15 residues. CDR3: CASSPGLAGGDTQYF. The CDR3 DNA is TGTGCCAGCAGTCCCGGACTAGCGGGTGGGGATACGCAGTATTTT.

This clonotype has just one count. The rearrangement uses TRBV19 and TRBJ2-1, with D perhaps given as TRBD1 or TRBD2 (5 bases each). The germline gives CDR1 LNHDA, CDR2 SQIVND (reference sequence). The CDR3 is made up of 17 amino acids. The V end was cut by 4 bases, the J end by 0 bases, with 16 bases between. The CDR3 DNA reads TGTGCCAGTAGTAGAGAGGGAACCAGGGCCTCCTACAATGAGCAGTTCTTC. The encoded protein is CASSREGTRASYNEQFF.

There are many counts of this clonotype. The chain recombines TRBV27 with TRBJ2-5; perhaps TRBD1 as D (6 bases). Germline CDR1 MNHEY, CDR2 SMNVEV (reference sequence). Trimming stripped 2 bases from V and 1 base from J, with 14 bases between. The CDR3 totals 16 residues. This CDR3 reads CASSLTLQGLQETQYF. The CDR3 nucleotides read TGTGCCAGCAGTTTAACTTTGCAGGGGCTCCAAGAGACCCAGTACTTC.

The chain is built from TRBV9 and TRBJ1-1; TRBD1 might be the D (6 bases). CDR3 length: 14 amino acids. The germline V and J ends were trimmed by 0 bases and 5 bases, with 11 bases remaining between them. Germline V CDR1 and CDR2: SGDLS, YYNGEE. DNA of the CDR3: TGTGCCAGCAGCGTAGGGGGGGCTGGAACTGAAGCTTTCTTT. Translating gives CASSVGGAGTEAFF.